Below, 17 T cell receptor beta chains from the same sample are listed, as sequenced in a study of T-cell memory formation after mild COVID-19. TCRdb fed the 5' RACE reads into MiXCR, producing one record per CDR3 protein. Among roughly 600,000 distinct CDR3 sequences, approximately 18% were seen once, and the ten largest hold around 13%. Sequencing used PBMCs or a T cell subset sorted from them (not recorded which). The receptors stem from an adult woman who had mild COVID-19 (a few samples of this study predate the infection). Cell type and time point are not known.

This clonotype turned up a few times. CDR3 region: CASSWDRGSTGELFF. DNA for the CDR3: TGTGCCAGCAGCTGGGACAGGGGGTCCACCGGGGAGCTGTTTTTT. This rearrangement joins TRBV7-3 to TRBJ2-2, with TRBD1 identical over 11 bases. Germline V gene sequence: CDR1 SGHTA, CDR2 FQGTGA. The V and J ends lost 4 bases and 4 bases, in that order; junction bases with no gene match: 2. The CDR3 totals 15 residues.

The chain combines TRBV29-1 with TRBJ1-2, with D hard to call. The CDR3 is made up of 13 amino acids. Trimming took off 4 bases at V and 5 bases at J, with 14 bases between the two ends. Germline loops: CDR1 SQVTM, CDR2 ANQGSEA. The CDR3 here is CSVGGEVGYGYTF. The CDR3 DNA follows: TGCAGCGTTGGGGGTGAAGTAGGATATGGCTACACCTTC.

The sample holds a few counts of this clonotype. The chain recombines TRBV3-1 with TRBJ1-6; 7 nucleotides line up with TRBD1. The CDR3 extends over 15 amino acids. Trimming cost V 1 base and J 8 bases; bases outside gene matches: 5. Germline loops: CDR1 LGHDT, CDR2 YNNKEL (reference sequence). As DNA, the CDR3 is TGTGCCAGCAGCCAAGGGGACAGATATGATTCACCCCTCCACTTT. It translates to CASSQGDRYDSPLHF.

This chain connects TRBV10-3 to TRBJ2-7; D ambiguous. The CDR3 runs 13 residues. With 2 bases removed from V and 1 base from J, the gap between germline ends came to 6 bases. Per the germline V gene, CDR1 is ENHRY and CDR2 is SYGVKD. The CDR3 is CAISEGDSYEQYF. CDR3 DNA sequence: TGTGCCATCAGTGAGGGGGATTCCTACGAGCAGTACTTC.

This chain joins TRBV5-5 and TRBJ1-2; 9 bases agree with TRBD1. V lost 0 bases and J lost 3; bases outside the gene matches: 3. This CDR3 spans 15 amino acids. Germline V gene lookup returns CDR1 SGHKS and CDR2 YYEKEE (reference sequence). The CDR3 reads CASSLAGQGHYGYTF. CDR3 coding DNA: TGTGCCAGCAGCTTGGCGGGACAGGGCCACTATGGCTACACCTTC.

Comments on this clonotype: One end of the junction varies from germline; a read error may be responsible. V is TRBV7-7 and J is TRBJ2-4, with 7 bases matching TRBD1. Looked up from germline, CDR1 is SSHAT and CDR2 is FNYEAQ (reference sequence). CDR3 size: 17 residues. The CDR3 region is CASSLAVRDRAKNIQYF. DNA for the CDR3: TGTGCTAGCAGCTTAGCCGTCCGGGACAGAGCCAAAAACATTCAGTACTTC.

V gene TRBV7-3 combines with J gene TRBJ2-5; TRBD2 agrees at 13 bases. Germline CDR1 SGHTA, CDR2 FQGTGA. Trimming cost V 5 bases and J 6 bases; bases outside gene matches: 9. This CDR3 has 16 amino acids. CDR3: CASSPQLAGGVKTQYF. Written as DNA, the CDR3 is TGTGCCAGCAGCCCCCAACTAGCGGGAGGGGTGAAGACCCAGTACTTC. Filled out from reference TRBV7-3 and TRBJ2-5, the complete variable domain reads GAGVSQTPSNKVTEKGKYVELRCDPISGHTALYWYRQSLGQGPEFLIYFQGTGAADDSGLPNDRFFAVRPEGSVSTLKIQRTERGDSAVYLCASSPQLAGGVKTQYFGPGTRLLVL.

CDR3 sequence reads: CASSLARGSGTNQETQYF. The CDR3 nucleotides read TGTGCCAGCAGCTTAGCGAGAGGTAGCGGGACTAACCAAGAGACCCAGTACTTC. V is TRBV7-9 and J is TRBJ2-5, with TRBD2 identical over 8 bases. Germline lookup yields CDR1 SEHNR and CDR2 FQNEAQ (reference sequence). This CDR3 spans 18 amino acids. Trimming took 0 bases from V and 0 from J; bases not matched to a gene: 9. The full variable domain, rest sourced from reference TRBV7-9 and TRBJ2-5, is DTGVSQNPRHKITKRGQNVTFRCDPISEHNRLYWYRQTLGQGPEFLTYFQNEAQLEKSRLLSDRFSAERPKGSFSTLEIQRTEQGDSAMYLCASSLARGSGTNQETQYFGPGTRLLVL.

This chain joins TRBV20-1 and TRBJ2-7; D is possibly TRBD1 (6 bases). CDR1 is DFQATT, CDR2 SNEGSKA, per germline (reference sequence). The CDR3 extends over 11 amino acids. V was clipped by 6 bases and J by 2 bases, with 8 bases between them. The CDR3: CSARTAYEQYF. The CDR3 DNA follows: TGCAGTGCCCGGACAGCCTACGAGCAGTACTTC.

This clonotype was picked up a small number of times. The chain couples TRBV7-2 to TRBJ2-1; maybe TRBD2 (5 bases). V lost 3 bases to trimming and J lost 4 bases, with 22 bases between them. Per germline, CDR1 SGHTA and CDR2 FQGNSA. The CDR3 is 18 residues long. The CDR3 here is CASSLGVRDFPGYNEQFF. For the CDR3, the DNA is TGTGCCAGCAGCTTGGGTGTGAGGGATTTCCCCGGATACAATGAGCAGTTCTTC. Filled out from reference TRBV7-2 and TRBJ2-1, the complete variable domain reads GAGVSQSPSNKVTEKGKDVELRCDPISGHTALYWYRQSLGQGLEFLIYFQGNSAPDKSGLPSDRFSAERTGGSVSTLTIQRTQQEDSAVYLCASSLGVRDFPGYNEQFFGPGTRLTVL.

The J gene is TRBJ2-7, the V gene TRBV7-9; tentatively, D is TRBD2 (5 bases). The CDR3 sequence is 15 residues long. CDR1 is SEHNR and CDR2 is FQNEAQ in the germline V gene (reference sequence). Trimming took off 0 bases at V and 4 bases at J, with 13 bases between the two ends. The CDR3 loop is CASSLAAGMDYEQYF. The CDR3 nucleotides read TGTGCCAGCAGCTTAGCAGCCGGGATGGATTACGAGCAGTACTTC.

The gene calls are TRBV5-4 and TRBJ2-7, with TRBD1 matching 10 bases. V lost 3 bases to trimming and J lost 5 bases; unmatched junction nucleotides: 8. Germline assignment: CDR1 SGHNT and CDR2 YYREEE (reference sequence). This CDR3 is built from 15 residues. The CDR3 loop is CASSSPGQGLDEQYF. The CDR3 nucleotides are TGTGCCAGCAGCTCGCCGGGACAGGGGCTCGACGAGCAGTACTTC.

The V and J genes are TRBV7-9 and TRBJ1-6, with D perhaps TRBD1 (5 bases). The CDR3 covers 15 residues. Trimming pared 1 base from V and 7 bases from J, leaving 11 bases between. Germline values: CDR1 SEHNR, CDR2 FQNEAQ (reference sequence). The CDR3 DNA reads TGTGCCAGCAGCTTAGATGGGGCAGACAATTCACCCCTCCACTTT. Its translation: CASSLDGADNSPLHF. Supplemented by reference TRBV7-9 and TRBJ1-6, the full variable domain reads DTGVSQNPRHKITKRGQNVTFRCDPISEHNRLYWYRQTLGQGPEFLTYFQNEAQLEKSRLLSDRFSAERPKGSFSTLEIQRTEQGDSAMYLCASSLDGADNSPLHFGNGTRLTVT.

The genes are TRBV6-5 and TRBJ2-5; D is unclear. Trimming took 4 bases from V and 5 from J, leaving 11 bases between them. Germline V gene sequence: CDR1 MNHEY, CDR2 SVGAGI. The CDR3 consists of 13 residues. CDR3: CASSLHIGETQYF. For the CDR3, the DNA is TGTGCCAGCAGTTTACATATTGGGGAGACCCAGTACTTC.

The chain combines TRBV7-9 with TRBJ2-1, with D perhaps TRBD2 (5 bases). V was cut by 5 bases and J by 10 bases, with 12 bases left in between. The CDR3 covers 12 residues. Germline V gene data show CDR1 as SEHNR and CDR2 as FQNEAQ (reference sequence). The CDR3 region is CASSPGYLEQFF. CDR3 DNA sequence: TGTGCCAGCAGCCCGGGATATCTCGAGCAGTTCTTC.

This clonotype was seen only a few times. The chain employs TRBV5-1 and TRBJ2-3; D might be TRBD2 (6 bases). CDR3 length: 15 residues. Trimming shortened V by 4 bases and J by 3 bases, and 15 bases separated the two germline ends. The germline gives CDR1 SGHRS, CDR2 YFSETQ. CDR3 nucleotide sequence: TGCGCCAGCAGCCCCGAGGCGGGGTTAACAGATACGCAGTATTTT. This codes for CASSPEAGLTDTQYF.

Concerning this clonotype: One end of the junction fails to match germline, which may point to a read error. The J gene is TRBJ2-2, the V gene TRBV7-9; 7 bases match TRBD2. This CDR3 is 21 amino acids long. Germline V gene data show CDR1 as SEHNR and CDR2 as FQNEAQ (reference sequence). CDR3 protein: CASSPFASDRGRALSAGELFF. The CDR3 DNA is TGTGCCAGCAGCCCCTTTGCCTCCGATCGAGGGAGGGCCCTTTCCGCCGGGGAGCTTTTTTTT.